The T cell receptor beta chain described here comes from a study of human T cells and chemical hapten exposure. For the study at large: Across its approximately 25 weeks, the study gave patients weekly diphenylcyclopropenone doses to the scalp.

Time point of the sample: pre-sensitization, week 0. Treatment reported: therapeutic diphenylcyclopropenone sensitization with weekly scalp DPC. Prior to each patch test being applied, blood was drawn. This clonotype was detected ten times or more. Unique molecular identifiers were attached to individual cDNA molecules during library preparation. Source study methods: Samples held a median of 95,638 TCRs, range 23,224–690,600. A single record per CDR3 protein comes from TCRdb applying MiXCR to the RACE reads. Here the V and J calls rest on TCRdb's processing, not on the authors' analysis. The sample holds 89,000 or so distinct CDR3 sequences, 8.5% to 9% seen once. The specimen was whole blood, collected in connection with sensitization to the hapten diphenylcyclopropenone (DPC). This sequence originates from a man in his forties or fifties with alopecia areata. Some clones in this sample may be carry-over from other donors' samples.

The CDR3 bases are TGTGCCAGCAGCACCCGACAGGGGGCTAACACTGAAGCTTTCTTT. Its translation is CASSTRQGANTEAFF. The chain couples TRBV11-2 to TRBJ1-1; 10 nucleotides align to TRBD1. Losses at the gene ends were 5 bases for V and 2 bases for J; bases not matched to a gene: 5. Germline V gives CDR1 SGHAT, CDR2 FQNNGV. The CDR3 runs to 15 residues.